The 25 T cell receptor beta chains given below trace back to one sample, sequenced in a study of T-cell memory formation after mild COVID-19. TCRdb re-derived calls from the 5' RACE reads in MiXCR, one entry per CDR3 protein. In the table there are more than 300,000 distinct CDR3 sequences, roughly an eighth of which are singletons. Sequenced material: PBMCs or a T cell subset sorted from them (not recorded which). Receptors were obtained from a man aged 18 to 30 who had mild COVID-19 (a few samples of this study predate the infection). Cell type and time point are not known.

This clonotype was found a few times. The rearrangement joins TRBV7-9 to TRBJ1-1, with a possible D match to TRBD1 (5 bases). Germline CDR1 and CDR2: SEHNR and FQNEAQ (reference sequence). The CDR3 covers 15 residues. Trimming removed 6 bases at V and 0 bases at J, with 14 bases between. For the CDR3, the DNA is TGTGCCAGCAGTTGGGACCTAGACATGAACACTGAAGCTTTCTTT. Its protein product is CASSWDLDMNTEAFF.

This clonotype was seen only a few times. The rearrangement uses TRBV5-4 and TRBJ2-1; 9 bases are a match to TRBD2. CDR3 length: 15 amino acids. V was pared by 6 bases and J by 0 bases, with 4 bases of the junction left unmatched. Germline values: CDR1 SGHNT, CDR2 YYREEE (reference sequence). CDR3 in amino acids: CASTRTSASYNEQFF. The CDR3 DNA is TGTGCCAGCACCCGGACTAGCGCCTCCTACAATGAGCAGTTCTTC.

This clonotype was observed a handful of times. This chain links TRBV5-1 with TRBJ2-2; D is perhaps TRBD2 (6 bases). Germline CDR1 is SGHRS and CDR2 is YFSETQ. V dropped 0 bases and J dropped 0 bases, with 15 bases sitting between them. The CDR3 consists of 18 residues. The CDR3 loop is CASSLAGGGAANTGELFF. Written as DNA, the CDR3 is TGCGCCAGCAGCTTGGCGGGTGGCGGGGCCGCGAACACCGGGGAGCTGTTTTTT.

This clonotype was seen more than once but under ten times. The V call is TRBV7-9, the J call TRBJ1-3, with no clear D. Germline assignment: CDR1 SEHNR and CDR2 FQNEAQ (reference sequence). The CDR3 has 14 amino acids. V was clipped by 1 base and J by 3 bases, with 7 bases between them. CDR3 residues: CASSLESGGNTIYF. In nucleotides, the CDR3 is TGTGCCAGCAGCTTAGAGTCCGGTGGAAACACCATATATTTT. The full variable domain, with the rest looked up from reference TRBV7-9 and TRBJ1-3, is DTGVSQNPRHKITKRGQNVTFRCDPISEHNRLYWYRQTLGQGPEFLTYFQNEAQLEKSRLLSDRFSAERPKGSFSTLEIQRTEQGDSAMYLCASSLESGGNTIYFGEGSWLTVV.

Only a few counts were recorded for this clonotype. This rearrangement joins TRBV2 to TRBJ2-7; the match to TRBD1 covers 9 bases. Germline CDR1 is SNHLY and CDR2 is FYNNEI. This CDR3 comprises 14 residues. The V gene end was trimmed by 5 bases and the J gene end by 7 bases; junction bases not matched to a gene: 9. The CDR3 region has the DNA TGTGCCAGCAGTTCCGGACAGGGGTTAGGAGAGCAGTACTTC. This codes for CASSSGQGLGEQYF. The variable domain in full, completed from reference TRBV2 and TRBJ2-7, reads EPEVTQTPSHQVTQMGQEVILRCVPISNHLYFYWYRQILGQKVEFLVSFYNNEISEKSEIFDDQFSVERPDGSNFTLKIRSTKLEDSAMYFCASSSGQGLGEQYFGPGTRLTVT.

In its sample, this clonotype was seen a few times. V gene TRBV20-1 combines with J gene TRBJ2-3; D uncertain. This CDR3 is built from 15 residues. Trimming removed 3 bases from V and 0 bases from J, with 13 bases in between. CDR1 is DFQATT and CDR2 is SNEGSKA in the germline V gene (reference sequence). The CDR3 spells CSASSLSWSTDTQYF. CDR3 nucleotide sequence: TGCAGTGCTAGCTCCCTCTCCTGGAGCACAGATACGCAGTATTTT.

The chain links TRBV7-8 to TRBJ2-2; 11 positions agree with TRBD2. From germline, CDR1 is SGHVS and CDR2 FQNEAQ. Germline trimming cut 2 bases from V and 2 bases from J; bases unmatched to any gene: 7. The CDR3 is made up of 18 amino acids. As DNA, the CDR3 is TGTGCCAGCAGCTTACTAGCGGGGGGCCTACTAAACACCGGGGAGCTGTTTTTT. Translation: CASSLLAGGLLNTGELFF.

This clonotype was detected ten times or more. The chain links TRBV4-2 to TRBJ2-6; perhaps TRBD1 as D (6 bases). The V gene lost 0 bases and the J gene lost 4 bases, with 10 bases spanning the gap. CDR1 is LGHNA, CDR2 YNFKEQ, per germline. This CDR3 has 16 residues. The CDR3 DNA sequence: TGTGCCAGCAGCCAAGAAGCAGGGGACGGGGCCAACGTCCTGACTTTC. The encoded protein is CASSQEAGDGANVLTF.

This clonotype was seen repeatedly, ten times or more. The chain carries TRBV5-1 and TRBJ2-7; D not resolved. The CDR3 has 13 residues. V dropped 0 bases and J dropped 9 bases, with 13 bases sitting between them. Germline values: CDR1 SGHRS, CDR2 YFSETQ. CDR3 sequence (DNA): TGCGCCAGCAGCTTGGACAGTTCTACGGGGCAGTACTTC. Amino acids: CASSLDSSTGQYF.

The chain recombines TRBV7-2 with TRBJ1-2; D possibly corresponds to TRBD1 (5 bases). Germline CDR1 is SGHTA and CDR2 is FQGNSA. Trimming took off 1 base at V and 8 bases at J, with 14 bases between the two ends. The CDR3 loop spans 14 amino acids. The CDR3 protein is CASSLGTFYEGYTF. The CDR3 DNA reads as TGTGCCAGCAGCTTAGGGACATTCTATGAAGGCTACACCTTC.

In this sample, this clonotype turned up a few times. This chain connects TRBV5-1 to TRBJ2-5, with TRBD1 matching 9 bases. In germline, CDR1 is SGHRS, CDR2 YFSETQ. The CDR3 length is 14 residues. After removal of 2 bases from V and 5 bases from J, the junction contained 4 bases not matched to a gene. CDR3 bases: TGCGCCAGCAGCTTTACAGGGGGCCGGGAGACCCAGTACTTC. Translated, it gives CASSFTGGRETQYF.

This clonotype was observed a few times. The chain uses TRBV28 and TRBJ2-3; 13 nucleotides align to TRBD2. The J segment lost 1 base and the V segment lost 5 bases, leaving 3 bases of the junction unmatched. Germline CDR1 reads MDHEN; CDR2 reads SYDVKM. The CDR3 has 16 amino acids. CDR3 region: CASSPGTSGGTDTQYF. CDR3 in DNA: TGTGCCAGCAGTCCCGGGACTAGCGGGGGCACAGATACGCAGTATTTT.

This clonotype was observed a few times. The V gene is TRBV2, the J gene TRBJ2-7, with 11 bases fitting TRBD2. Germline V CDR1 and CDR2: SNHLY, FYNNEI. The CDR3 runs 16 residues. With 6 bases clipped from V and 2 bases from J, the junction kept 9 bases outside the gene matches. The CDR3 bases are TGTGCCAGCAGAGTTACCGGGACTAGCGGTACCTACGAGCAGTACGTC. Encoded protein: CASRVTGTSGTYEQYV.

The rearrangement joins TRBV7-3 to TRBJ2-5, with no clear D. Trimming pared 2 bases from V and 3 bases from J, leaving 7 bases between. Germline values: CDR1 SGHTA, CDR2 FQGTGA. The CDR3 totals 13 residues. This CDR3 reads CASSLDREETQYF. The CDR3 bases are TGTGCCAGCAGCTTAGACCGAGAAGAGACCCAGTACTTC.

The chain joins TRBV11-2 to TRBJ1-2; D is unclear. Germline V gene data show CDR1 as SGHAT and CDR2 as FQNNGV. The CDR3 length is 13 residues. V lost 3 bases, J lost 4 bases, and 9 bases lay in between. The CDR3 coding sequence is TGTGCCAGCAGCTTTTCTGCCAGCTATGGCTACACCTTC. Translation gives CASSFSASYGYTF.

The chain has TRBV10-3 and TRBJ2-5; 10 nucleotides agree with TRBD1. The germline V gene encodes CDR1 ENHRY and CDR2 SYGVKD. Trimming cost V 5 bases and J 4 bases; bases outside gene matches: 10. The CDR3 is 16 amino acids. The CDR3 reads CAISKTRDRGVETQYF. The DNA of the CDR3 is TGTGCCATCAGTAAGACCCGGGACAGGGGTGTAGAGACCCAGTACTTC.

V gene TRBV4-3 combines with J gene TRBJ2-2; TRBD1 agrees at 7 bases. Germline V lookup: CDR1 LGHNA, CDR2 YSLEER. This CDR3 comprises 16 residues. The V segment lost 1 base and the J segment 1 base; nucleotides outside the gene matches: 3. CDR3 sequence reads: CASSQVGQENTGELFF. The CDR3 DNA is TGCGCCAGCAGCCAAGTTGGACAGGAGAACACCGGGGAGCTGTTTTTT.

This clonotype was seen a handful of times. The chain is built from TRBV7-2 and TRBJ2-1, with D uncertain. This CDR3 has 16 residues. Trimming left V 3 bases short and J 3 bases short, with 15 bases between. Germline values: CDR1 SGHTA, CDR2 FQGNSA. The CDR3 nucleotides are TGTGCCAGCAGCTTGGCCCCAAGTTACGGCTACAATGAGCAGTTCTTC. Protein sequence: CASSLAPSYGYNEQFF.

This clonotype turned up a few times. CDR3 nucleotides: TGTGCCAGCATCGTAAGGGACAGAAACACCGGGGAGCTGTTTTTT. Translation: CASIVRDRNTGELFF. The chain combines TRBV2 with TRBJ2-2; 7 bases map to TRBD1. CDR1 is SNHLY and CDR2 is FYNNEI in the germline V gene. This CDR3 region has 15 residues. Germline trimming cut 7 bases from V and 2 bases from J; bases unmatched to any gene: 7.

This clonotype occurred a few times. V and J are TRBV15 and TRBJ2-7; D remains ambiguous. Germline V gene sequence: CDR1 LNHNV, CDR2 YYDKDF (reference sequence). The V end lost 1 base, the J end lost 2 bases, and 9 bases lay between the germline ends. The CDR3 runs 14 residues. Here the CDR3 DNA reads TGTGCCACCAGCAGAGTAGGATTCCCCTACGAGCAGTACTTC. This translates into CATSRVGFPYEQYF.

This clonotype was counted a few times. V and J are TRBV7-8 and TRBJ1-1, with D uncertain. Germline V CDR1 and CDR2: SGHVS, FQNEAQ. Trimming removed 3 bases from V and 1 base from J, with 6 bases in between. The CDR3 length is 13 residues. The DNA of the CDR3 is TGTGCCAGCAGCTTTATTTCGAACACTGAAGCTTTCTTT. Protein product: CASSFISNTEAFF.

This clonotype was seen only a few times. This sequence joins TRBV12-3 or TRBV12-4 and TRBJ1-1; unclear D gene. Between the trimmed V and J ends, which lost 5 bases and 9 bases, there was a span of 10 bases. CDR3 length equals 11 residues. For the CDR3, the DNA is TGTGCCAGCAGTAGGCAGCGGAAAGCTTTCTTT. Translation: CASSRQRKAFF.

This clonotype was observed a handful of times. The rearrangement joins TRBV6-5 to TRBJ1-2; D call uncertain. Germline CDR1 is MNHEY and CDR2 is SVGAGI. With 4 bases removed from V and 5 bases from J, the gap between germline ends came to 11 bases. The CDR3 sequence is 13 residues long. The DNA of the CDR3 is TGTGCCAGCAGTTTATATGGGAAGTATGGCTACACCTTC. Translated: CASSLYGKYGYTF.

A few counts support this clonotype. The rearrangement uses TRBV29-1 and TRBJ2-3; TRBD1 aligns across 10 bases. The junction had 5 bases not matched to a gene; V was cut back by 6 bases and J by 5 bases. Germline assignment: CDR1 SQVTM and CDR2 ANQGSEA. The CDR3 length is 13 residues. The CDR3 loop reads CSVRQGAGDTQYF. CDR3 bases: TGCAGCGTAAGACAGGGGGCAGGAGATACGCAGTATTTT.

Many counts were recorded for this clonotype. The chain combines TRBV29-1 with TRBJ2-7; D remains unclear. V lost 5 bases and J 2 bases, leaving 10 bases between the germline ends. Germline V gene lookup returns CDR1 SQVTM and CDR2 ANQGSEA. This CDR3 spans 12 amino acids. This CDR3 is CSVRDGAYEQYV. The CDR3 bases are TGCAGCGTTCGCGACGGAGCCTACGAGCAGTACGTC.